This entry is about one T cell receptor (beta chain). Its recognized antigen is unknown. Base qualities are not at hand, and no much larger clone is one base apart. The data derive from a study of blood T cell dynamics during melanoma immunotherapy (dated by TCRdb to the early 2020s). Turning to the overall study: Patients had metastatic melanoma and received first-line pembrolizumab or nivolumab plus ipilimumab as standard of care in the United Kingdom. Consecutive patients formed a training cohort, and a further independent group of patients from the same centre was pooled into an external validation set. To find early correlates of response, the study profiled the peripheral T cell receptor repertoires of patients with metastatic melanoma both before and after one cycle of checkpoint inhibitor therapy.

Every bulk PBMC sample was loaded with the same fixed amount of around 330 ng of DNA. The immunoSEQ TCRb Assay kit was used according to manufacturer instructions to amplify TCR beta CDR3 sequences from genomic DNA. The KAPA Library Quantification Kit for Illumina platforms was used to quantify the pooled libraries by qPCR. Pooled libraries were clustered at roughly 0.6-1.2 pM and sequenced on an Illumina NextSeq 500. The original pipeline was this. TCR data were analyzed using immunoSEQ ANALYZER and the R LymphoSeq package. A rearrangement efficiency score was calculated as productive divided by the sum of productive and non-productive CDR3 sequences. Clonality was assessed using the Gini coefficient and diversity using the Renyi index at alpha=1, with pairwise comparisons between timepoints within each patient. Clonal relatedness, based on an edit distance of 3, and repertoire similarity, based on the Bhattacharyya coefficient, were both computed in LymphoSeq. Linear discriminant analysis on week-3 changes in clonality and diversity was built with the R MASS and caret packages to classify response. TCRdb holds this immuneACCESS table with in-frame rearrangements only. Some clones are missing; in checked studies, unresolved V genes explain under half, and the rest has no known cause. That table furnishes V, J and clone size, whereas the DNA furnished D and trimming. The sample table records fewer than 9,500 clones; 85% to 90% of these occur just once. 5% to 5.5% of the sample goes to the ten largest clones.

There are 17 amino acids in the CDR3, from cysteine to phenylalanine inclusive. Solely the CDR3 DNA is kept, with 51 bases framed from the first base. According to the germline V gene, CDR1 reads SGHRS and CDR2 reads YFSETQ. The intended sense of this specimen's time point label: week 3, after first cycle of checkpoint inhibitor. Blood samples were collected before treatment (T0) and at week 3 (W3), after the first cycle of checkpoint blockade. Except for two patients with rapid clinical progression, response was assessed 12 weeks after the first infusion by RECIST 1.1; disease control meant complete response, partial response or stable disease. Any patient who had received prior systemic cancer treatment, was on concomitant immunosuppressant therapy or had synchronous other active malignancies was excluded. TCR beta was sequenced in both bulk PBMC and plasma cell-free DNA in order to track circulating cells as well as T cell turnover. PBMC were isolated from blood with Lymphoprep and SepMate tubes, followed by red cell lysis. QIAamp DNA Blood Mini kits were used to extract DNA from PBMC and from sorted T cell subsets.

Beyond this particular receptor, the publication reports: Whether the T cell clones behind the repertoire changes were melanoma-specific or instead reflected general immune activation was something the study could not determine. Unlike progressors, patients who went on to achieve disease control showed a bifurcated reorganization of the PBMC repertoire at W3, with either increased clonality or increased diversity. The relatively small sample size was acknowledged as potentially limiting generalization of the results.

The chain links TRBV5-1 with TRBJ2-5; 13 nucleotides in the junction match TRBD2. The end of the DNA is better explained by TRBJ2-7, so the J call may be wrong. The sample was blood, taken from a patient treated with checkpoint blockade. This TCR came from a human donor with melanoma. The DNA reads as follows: TGCGCCAGCAGCCCCGGGACTAGCGGGGATTTCACCTACGAGCAGTACTTC. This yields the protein CASSPGTSGDFTYEQYF.